The clone carrying this T cell receptor (beta chain) was recorded a few times. Its matching antigen is unknown. The data are from a study of cytomegalovirus exposure and HLA in healthy donors. Study results and limitations: Follow-up analysis later connected one missense variant in DCLRE1C with trimming of TCR beta V- and J-genes. Per a prior analysis, the majority of TCR beta V segments were productive roughly 90% or roughly 30% of the time. Presence/absence analyses assumed roughly uniform sequencing depth across donors. A later analysis associated 15,000 or so TCR beta sequences with HLA alleles at a 0.05 false discovery rate.

CDR1 is SGHTS and CDR2 is YDEGEE in the germline V gene. V was clipped by 4 bases and J by 6 bases; unmatched bases: 2. The CDR3 extends over 13 amino acids. The primer mix had 60 Vbeta and 13 Jbeta primers. Assay used: immunoSEQ multiplex PCR; TCRdb lists only in-frame clones, some missing. The sample shows 90,000 to 100,000 clones, around 79% of them seen only once. The chain recombines TRBV5-8 with TRBJ1-5; 9 bases are a match to TRBD1. This TCR came from a woman in her thirties or forties in good health and CMV-seronegative. The sequenced sample was PBMCs. The CDR3 DNA follows: TGTGCCAGCAGCGCGGACAGGGGTCAGCCCCAGCATTTT. Its translation: CASSADRGQPQHF.